This T cell receptor beta chain was sequenced in a study of neurological immune-mediated disorders. Findings and limits, study-wide: Multiple sclerosis, the disease with the least TCR clonal expansion, fell below healthy controls, whereas HTLV-1-associated myelopathy showed the most.

The V end was cut by 3 bases, the J end by 4 bases, with 16 bases between. This CDR3 contains 15 residues. The authors made cDNA by 5'RACE with 10-nucleotide random UMIs. TCRdb recomputed calls from the 5' RACE reads with MiXCR, one row per CDR3 protein. The sample has under 90,000 distinct CDR3 sequences, 3% to 4% seen once. Many counts were recorded for this clonotype. Antigen unknown. This TCR was sampled from a woman aged 50 to 65 with multiple sclerosis. This rearrangement joins TRBV12-3 or TRBV12-4 to TRBJ2-7; maybe TRBD1 (5 bases). The sample comprised PBMCs. For the CDR3, the DNA is TGTGCCAGCAGTTTGACCCAGGGTGTTGTTTACGAGCAGTACTTC. As protein: CASSLTQGVVYEQYF.